This T cell receptor (beta chain) was retrieved from a study of blood T cell repertoires in COVID-19. Background on the study: The samples span acute and convalescent COVID-19 from the United States, Italy and Spain.

This CDR3 spans 13 amino acids. Between the trimmed V and J ends, which lost 3 bases and 2 bases, there was a span of 10 bases. CDR1 is GTSNPN and CDR2 is SVGIG in the germline V gene (reference sequence). Authors' processing steps: The assay estimated nucleated cells by amplifying reference gene primers. The table came from immunoSEQ multiplex PCR; TCRdb's copy has only in-frame clones and leaves some out. V, J and clone size derive from that table, while D and trimming were established from the DNA sequence. The profile shows 220,000 or so clones, more than 85% of them singletons. The specimen was peripheral blood. This sequence joins TRBV30 and TRBJ1-1; no clear D. The TCR originated in a woman aged 45-65 years with COVID-19, enrolled during active disease. CDR3 amino acids: CAWRRGANTEAFF. The DNA of the CDR3 is TGTGCCTGGAGACGGGGAGCCAACACTGAAGCTTTCTTT.